This T cell receptor (beta chain) was captured by sequencing in a study of T-cell memory formation after mild COVID-19. This clonotype has a handful of counts. Antigen specificity is unknown. Study conclusions and caveats: CD4+ clones that contracted lay mainly in CM and EM; CD8+ ones lay in EMRA.

Via MiXCR, TCRdb re-called the 5' RACE reads, giving one row per CDR3 protein. The sample has 240,000 or so distinct CDR3 sequences, roughly 9.4% seen once. CDR1 MDHEN and CDR2 SYDVKM come from the germline V gene. This CDR3 spans 15 amino acids. Trimming shortened V by 5 bases and J by 8 bases, and 18 bases separated the two germline ends. The origin of this receptor is a man aged 18 to 35 who had mild COVID-19 (a few samples of this study predate the infection). Cell type and time point are not known. The rearrangement uses TRBV28 and TRBJ1-4, with D possibly TRBD1 on 6 matching bases. Sequencing was done on a sample of PBMCs or a T cell subset sorted from them (not recorded which). CDR3 in amino acids: CASSLTQGGWEKLFF. In DNA, the CDR3 is TGTGCCAGCAGTCTAACACAGGGAGGGTGGGAAAAACTGTTTTTT.